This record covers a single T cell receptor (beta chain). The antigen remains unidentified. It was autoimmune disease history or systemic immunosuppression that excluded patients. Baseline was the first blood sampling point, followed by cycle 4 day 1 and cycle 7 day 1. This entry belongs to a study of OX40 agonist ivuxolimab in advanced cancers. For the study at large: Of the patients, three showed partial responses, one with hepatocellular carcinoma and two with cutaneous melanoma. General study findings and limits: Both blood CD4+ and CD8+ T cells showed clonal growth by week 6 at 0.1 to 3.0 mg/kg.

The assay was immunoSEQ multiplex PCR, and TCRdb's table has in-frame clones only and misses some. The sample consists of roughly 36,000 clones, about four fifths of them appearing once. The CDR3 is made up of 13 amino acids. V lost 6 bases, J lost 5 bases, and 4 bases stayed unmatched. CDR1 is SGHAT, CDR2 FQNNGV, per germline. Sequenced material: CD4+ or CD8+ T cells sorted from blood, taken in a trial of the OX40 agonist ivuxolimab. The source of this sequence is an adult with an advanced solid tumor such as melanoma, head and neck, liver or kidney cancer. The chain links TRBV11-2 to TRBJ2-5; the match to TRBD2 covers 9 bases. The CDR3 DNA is TGTGCCAGCAGACTAGCGGGCGTGGAGACCCAGTACTTC. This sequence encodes CASRLAGVETQYF. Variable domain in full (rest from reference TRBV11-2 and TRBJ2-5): EAGVAQSPRYKIIEKRQSVAFWCNPISGHATLYWYQQILGQGPKLLIQFQNNGVVDDSQLPKDRFSAERLKGVDSTLKIQPAKLEDSAVYLCASRLAGVETQYFGPGTRLLVL.